This record covers a single T cell receptor beta chain. This sample is drawn from a study of radiotherapy plus CTLA-4 blockade in lung cancer. Some clones are missing from TCRdb's copy, which holds only in-frame ones; the method was immunoSEQ multiplex PCR. This table holds tens of thousands of clones, approximately 80% found once. This specimen consisted of peripheral blood, obtained from a patient treated with radiotherapy plus ipilimumab. The sequence was obtained from a human donor with non-small cell lung cancer who had stable disease on radiotherapy plus ipilimumab.

CDR3 nucleotides: TGTGCCAGTCAACCGGGGAACACCGGGGAGCTGTTTTTT. Its protein product is CASQPGNTGELFF. V gene TRBV19 combines with J gene TRBJ2-2; D is unclear. The germline V and J ends were trimmed by 8 bases and 1 base, with 8 bases remaining between them. The CDR3 covers 13 residues. Looked up from germline, CDR1 is LNHDA and CDR2 is SQIVND (reference sequence).